The 3 T cell receptor beta chains reported below all come from one sample, sequenced in a study of cytomegalovirus exposure and HLA in healthy donors. Method: immunoSEQ multiplex PCR; TCRdb's copy keeps in-frame clones and lacks some. The sample contains 30,000 to 40,000 clones, over 85% of which appear only once. Sequencing used PBMCs. The receptor source for this set is a man between 18 and 29 years old in good health and CMV-seronegative.

The rearrangement uses TRBV4-1 and TRBJ1-2; TRBD1 matches 7 bases. CDR3 size: 18 residues. Trimming at V came to 2 bases and at J to 1 base, leaving 13 bases not matched to a gene. Germline values: CDR1 MGHRA, CDR2 YSYEKL. The CDR3 is CASSQLFGTAHDNYGYTF. The CDR3 DNA sequence: TGCGCCAGCAGCCAACTATTCGGGACAGCCCACGATAACTATGGCTACACCTTC.

This chain links TRBV27 with TRBJ2-7; TRBD1 agrees at 7 bases. Germline lookup yields CDR1 MNHEY and CDR2 SMNVEV (reference sequence). The CDR3 totals 14 residues. V lost 6 bases to trimming and J lost 3 bases; unmatched junction nucleotides: 8. DNA of the CDR3: TGTGCCAGCAGACGCCCGGGACAGCGCTACGAGCAGTACTTC. This sequence encodes CASRRPGQRYEQYF.

The chain joins TRBV19 to TRBJ1-1, with unresolved D. The CDR3 contains 14 residues. V was clipped by 0 bases and J by 1 base, with 6 bases between them. The germline V gene encodes CDR1 LNHDA and CDR2 SQIVND (reference sequence). CDR3 residues: CASSIDRRNTEAFF. The CDR3 region has the DNA TGTGCCAGTAGTATAGATCGCAGGAACACTGAAGCTTTCTTT.